Listed below are T cell receptor beta chains from one sample, sequenced in a study of Graves' ophthalmopathy and Graves' hyperthyroidism. TCRdb itself ran the multiplex PCR reads through MiXCR, one entry per CDR3 protein. Among about 390,000 distinct CDR3 sequences, about 15% were seen once, and the ten largest hold around 2.4%. Material for sequencing was peripheral blood. Source of these receptors: an adult woman with stable Graves' hyperthyroidism. The CDR3 runs from the conserved cysteine through the conserved F or W.

v_gene	j_gene	CDR3aa
TRBV5-1	TRBJ1-2	CASSARDRDGYTF
TRBV29-1	TRBJ2-7	CSVQGGSYEQYF
TRBV12-3/TRBV12-4	TRBJ2-4	CASRDSGRTVGNIQYF
TRBV28	TRBJ1-1	CASSPRTGSMNTEAFF
TRBV2	TRBJ2-7	CASTSGPSSYEQYF
TRBV7-2	TRBJ2-2	CASSLLRGELFF
TRBV5-1	TRBJ2-7	CASSLGMRAGDEQYF
TRBV19	TRBJ1-1	CASSMHNLNTEAFF
TRBV10-3	TRBJ2-2	CATSGETGQSGELFF
TRBV6-5	TRBJ2-2	CASSYRTFRGTGELFF
TRBV4-1	TRBJ1-1	CASSQDPHRWDTEAFF
TRBV6-1	TRBJ1-3	CASSALGTSGNTMYF
TRBV15	TRBJ2-7	CATSRDWDSSYEQYF
TRBV12-3/TRBV12-4	TRBJ2-5	CASSFPGLAGREAQYF
TRBV7-8	TRBJ2-5	CASSLGGGRETQYF
TRBV15	TRBJ1-5	CATSFRDRGLDQPQHF
TRBV28	TRBJ1-1	CASSIIIGTEAFF
TRBV20-1	TRBJ1-2	CSAREGGLRDYGYTF
TRBV6-1	TRBJ1-1	CASRVWTEAFF
TRBV29-1	TRBJ2-1	CSFEPGLGIGEQFF